This is a list of T cell receptor beta chains from one sample in a study of T cell clonotyping in hematopoietic cell transplantation. Profiled with immunoSEQ multiplex PCR; TCRdb holds only in-frame clones, not every one. This table has 7,900 or so clones, approximately 89% appearing once. The sample consisted of PBMCs, taken 30 days after allogeneic stem cell transplant. The receptors were gathered from a female patient in her fifties or sixties who had an allogeneic stem cell transplant from an unrelated donor, so the T cells may come from the graft donor. Some clones in this sample may be carry-over from other donors' samples. Each CDR3 is given with its conserved first and last residue. The D gene is left open where the match is weak. Size is omitted from some rows. Given values are once, few, many or a class for expanded clones.

clone size: .
D gene: .
V gene: TRBV28
J gene: TRBJ2-3
CDR3 protein: CASSQGADTQYF
CDR3 DNA: TGTGCCAGCAGTCAGGGTGCAGATACGCAGTATTTT

clone size: .
D gene: .
V gene: TRBV4-3
J gene: TRBJ2-7
CDR3 protein: CASSQGKAQGHEQYF
CDR3 DNA: TGCGCCAGCAGCCAAGGAAAGGCGCAGGGCCACGAGCAGTACTTC

clone size: .
D gene: .
V gene: TRBV2
J gene: TRBJ2-5
CDR3 protein: CASSEPQAAEETQYF
CDR3 DNA: TGTGCCAGCAGTGAACCTCAAGCAGCGGAAGAGACCCAGTACTTC

clone size: few
D gene: .
V gene: TRBV2
J gene: TRBJ1-1
CDR3 protein: CASSGVGDTEAFF
CDR3 DNA: TGTGCCAGCAGTGGGGTGGGGGACACTGAAGCTTTCTTT

clone size: .
D gene: .
V gene: TRBV7-8
J gene: TRBJ1-4
CDR3 protein: CASSLGVGEKLFF
CDR3 DNA: TGTGCCAGCAGCTTAGGCGTAGGGGAAAAACTGTTTTTT

clone size: .
D gene: .
V gene: TRBV5-1
J gene: TRBJ2-7
CDR3 protein: CASSLDSGAYEQYF
CDR3 DNA: TGCGCCAGCAGCTTGGATTCGGGGGCCTACGAGCAGTACTTC

clone size: .
D gene: .
V gene: TRBV6-6
J gene: TRBJ1-1
CDR3 protein: CASSYGVGTEAFF
CDR3 DNA: TGTGCCAGCAGTTATGGGGTCGGGACTGAAGCTTTCTTT

clone size: .
D gene: TRBD2
V gene: TRBV5-1
J gene: TRBJ2-2
CDR3 protein: CASSTAGADAGELFF
CDR3 DNA: TGCGCCAGCAGCACAGCGGGAGCGGACGCCGGGGAGCTGTTTTTT

clone size: .
D gene: .
V gene: TRBV11-2
J gene: TRBJ1-2
CDR3 protein: CASSPGHQYGYTF
CDR3 DNA: TGTGCCAGCAGCCCGGGACACCAATATGGCTACACCTTC

clone size: .
D gene: TRBD1
V gene: TRBV29-1
J gene: TRBJ2-7
CDR3 protein: CSARTGAPYEQYF
CDR3 DNA: TGCAGCGCCAGGACAGGGGCGCCCTACGAGCAGTACTTC

clone size: .
D gene: TRBD2
V gene: TRBV7-6
J gene: TRBJ2-1
CDR3 protein: CASSSYSGASSYNEQFF
CDR3 DNA: TGTGCCAGCAGCTCTTATAGCGGGGCTAGCTCCTACAATGAGCAGTTCTTC

clone size: .
D gene: .
V gene: TRBV28
J gene: TRBJ2-7
CDR3 protein: CASSLPGYEQYF
CDR3 DNA: TGTGCCAGCAGTCTCCCCGGCTACGAGCAGTACTTC

clone size: .
D gene: .
V gene: TRBV4-2
J gene: TRBJ1-5
CDR3 protein: CASSQDRYQGYSNQPQHF
CDR3 DNA: TGTGCCAGCAGCCAAGATCGGTACCAGGGCTATAGCAATCAGCCCCAGCATTTT

clone size: medium-sized
D gene: TRBD2
V gene: TRBV7-9
J gene: TRBJ2-1
CDR3 protein: CASSLNRLAGSYNEQFF
CDR3 DNA: TGTGCCAGCAGCTTGAATCGCTTAGCGGGCTCCTACAATGAGCAGTTCTTC

clone size: .
D gene: TRBD1
V gene: TRBV4-3
J gene: TRBJ1-2
CDR3 protein: CASSQGGTGALLGLGYTF
CDR3 DNA: TGCGCCAGCAGCCAAGGAGGGACAGGGGCGCTCCTGGGACTTGGCTACACCTTC

clone size: few
D gene: .
V gene: TRBV5-4
J gene: TRBJ1-6
CDR3 protein: CASSLTGTSFSPPLHF
CDR3 DNA: TGTGCCAGCAGCCTAACCGGGACCTCCTTTTCGCCACCCCTCCACTTT

clone size: .
D gene: .
V gene: TRBV19
J gene: TRBJ1-2
CDR3 protein: CASSIASYSNYGYTF
CDR3 DNA: TGTGCCAGTAGTATAGCGAGCTATTCTAACTATGGCTACACCTTC

clone size: .
D gene: .
V gene: TRBV5-6
J gene: TRBJ1-1
CDR3 protein: CASNAGPERNTEAFF
CDR3 DNA: TGTGCCAGCAACGCAGGGCCCGAAAGGAACACTGAAGCTTTCTTT

clone size: once
D gene: .
V gene: TRBV10-3
J gene: TRBJ1-6
CDR3 protein: CAIRRGEEGSPLHF
CDR3 DNA: TGTGCCATCAGGAGGGGAGAGGAGGGTTCACCCCTCCACTTT

clone size: .
D gene: .
V gene: TRBV27
J gene: TRBJ2-1
CDR3 protein: CASSPNSYNEQFF
CDR3 DNA: TGTGCCAGCAGCCCCAACTCCTACAATGAGCAGTTCTTC

clone size: .
D gene: .
V gene: TRBV11-1
J gene: TRBJ1-1
CDR3 protein: CASSPRLAGAAFF
CDR3 DNA: TGTGCCAGCAGCCCCCGCTTGGCAGGGGCGGCTTTCTTT

clone size: .
D gene: .
V gene: TRBV27
J gene: TRBJ1-1
CDR3 protein: CASSLFGEAFF
CDR3 DNA: TGTGCCAGCAGTTTATTTGGAGAAGCTTTCTTT

clone size: .
D gene: .
V gene: TRBV23-1
J gene: TRBJ1-5
CDR3 protein: CARIPTVSNQPQHF
CDR3 DNA: TGCGCCAGAATCCCGACGGTTAGCAATCAGCCCCAGCATTTT

clone size: .
D gene: TRBD1
V gene: TRBV7-9
J gene: TRBJ2-7
CDR3 protein: CASGRDSGNEQYF
CDR3 DNA: TGTGCCAGCGGAAGGGACAGTGGGAACGAGCAGTACTTC

clone size: .
D gene: .
V gene: TRBV7-2
J gene: TRBJ2-2
CDR3 protein: CASSLYRNTGELFF
CDR3 DNA: TGTGCCAGCAGCTTATACAGGAACACCGGGGAGCTGTTTTTT

clone size: .
D gene: .
V gene: TRBV6-1
J gene: TRBJ2-4
CDR3 protein: CASREGTGGALYKEGNIQYF
CDR3 DNA: TGTGCCAGCAGGGAAGGAACAGGTGGAGCGTTGTATAAAGAAGGAAACATTCAGTACTTC

clone size: .
D gene: TRBD1
V gene: TRBV10-3
J gene: TRBJ2-7
CDR3 protein: CAISDFLDRDPSEQYF
CDR3 DNA: TGTGCCATCAGTGATTTCTTGGACAGGGATCCCAGCGAGCAGTACTTC

clone size: once
D gene: .
V gene: TRBV7-2
J gene: TRBJ1-2
CDR3 protein: CASSLQVVRFTNYGYTF
CDR3 DNA: TGTGCCAGCAGCCTCCAAGTCGTCCGCTTCACTAACTATGGCTACACCTTC

clone size: .
D gene: TRBD1
V gene: TRBV7-2
J gene: TRBJ1-2
CDR3 protein: CASSLARDRINYGYTF
CDR3 DNA: TGTGCCAGCAGCTTAGCAAGGGACAGAATAAACTATGGCTACACCTTC

clone size: .
D gene: TRBD1
V gene: TRBV11-2
J gene: TRBJ1-6
CDR3 protein: CASSFAGGDSPLHF
CDR3 DNA: TGTGCCAGCAGCTTCGCAGGGGGCGATTCACCCCTCCACTTT

clone size: .
D gene: TRBD1
V gene: TRBV10-2
J gene: TRBJ2-2
CDR3 protein: CATSGGTVGELFF
CDR3 DNA: TGCGCCACCTCAGGGGGCACGGTCGGGGAGCTGTTTTTT

clone size: .
D gene: .
V gene: TRBV7-2
J gene: TRBJ2-7
CDR3 protein: CASSPRLRQEADEQYF
CDR3 DNA: TGTGCCAGCAGCCCCCGTCTGCGGCAGGAGGCCGACGAGCAGTACTTC

clone size: .
D gene: .
V gene: TRBV15
J gene: TRBJ1-4
CDR3 protein: CATSRGGDGREKLFF
CDR3 DNA: TGTGCCACCAGCAGAGGAGGCGACGGCCGTGAAAAACTGTTTTTT

clone size: .
D gene: .
V gene: TRBV6-6
J gene: TRBJ1-4
CDR3 protein: CASSRPPSLFF
CDR3 DNA: TGTGCCAGCAGTCGTCCCCCTAGCCTGTTTTTT

clone size: once
D gene: .
V gene: TRBV28
J gene: TRBJ2-1
CDR3 protein: CASSSSGVYNEQFF
CDR3 DNA: TGTGCCAGCAGTTCATCTGGAGTCTACAATGAGCAGTTCTTC

clone size: .
D gene: .
V gene: TRBV5-1
J gene: TRBJ2-3
CDR3 protein: CASSSLIVGTDTQYF
CDR3 DNA: TGCGCCAGCAGCTCCCTAATTGTCGGCACAGATACGCAGTATTTT

clone size: .
D gene: TRBD2
V gene: TRBV7-3
J gene: TRBJ2-1
CDR3 protein: CASSLTGAGGTNEQFF
CDR3 DNA: TGTGCCAGCAGCTTAACAGGAGCGGGAGGGACGAATGAGCAGTTCTTC

clone size: .
D gene: .
V gene: TRBV6-1
J gene: TRBJ1-3
CDR3 protein: CASTLGITSRNTIYF
CDR3 DNA: TGTGCCAGCACCCTAGGAATCACGTCTAGAAACACCATATATTTT

clone size: once
D gene: .
V gene: TRBV30
J gene: TRBJ2-7
CDR3 protein: CAWSFGDGYEQYF
CDR3 DNA: TGTGCCTGGAGTTTCGGGGATGGCTACGAGCAGTACTTC

clone size: once
D gene: TRBD2
V gene: TRBV4-1
J gene: TRBJ2-7
CDR3 protein: CASSQVSRGSEQYF
CDR3 DNA: TGCGCCAGCAGCCAGGTCTCGCGGGGGAGCGAGCAGTACTTC